Listed below are T cell receptor beta chains from one sample, sequenced in a study of naive and memory T cell subsets. TCRdb independently ran MiXCR on the UMI-ligation and nested PCR reads; one entry per CDR3 protein. The sample consists of 30,000 to 35,000 distinct CDR3 sequences, approximately 7.1% of them appearing once. The material was skin, obtained from a tuberculin skin test site. Receptors were obtained from an adult in good health. The CDR3 runs from the conserved cysteine through the conserved F or W. The D gene is left open where the match is weak. Size is stated for part of the rows, as once, few or many counts, or as a class when the clone is expanded.

. . TRBJ1-2 TRBV3-1 TGTGCCAGCAGCCTTCCTACATATGGCGACACCTTC CASSLPTYGDTF
. . TRBJ1-1 TRBV5-4 TGTGCCAGCAGCGTGGACATGGGCCCCCGTAAGAACACTGAAGCTTTCTTT CASSVDMGPRKNTEAFF
. many TRBJ1-6 TRBV5-4 TGTGCCAGCAGCTTGGCAGGGGACTCCAATTCACCCCTCCACTTT CASSLAGDSNSPLHF
TRBD1 many TRBJ2-7 TRBV5-1 TGCGCCAGCAGCTTGGAAGGTAGCGCAGGGGGATTCTACGAGCAGTACTTC CASSLEGSAGGFYEQYF
. many TRBJ1-2 TRBV12-3/TRBV12-4 TGTGCCAGCAGTAAGCTGGGGACCAACGGCTACACCTTC CASSKLGTNGYTF
. once TRBJ1-2 TRBV29-1 TGCAGCGTTGAGTCGGTCGGGGAGGCCCTAGGCTACACCTTC CSVESVGEALGYTF
. many TRBJ2-1 TRBV21-1 TGTGCCAGCAAGCGGGGAATCCTCAATGAGCAGTTCTTC CASKRGILNEQFF
. many TRBJ1-2 TRBV6-5 TGTGCCAGCAGGAACAGGGTCTGGTATGGCTACACCTTC CASRNRVWYGYTF
. many TRBJ2-4 TRBV12-3/TRBV12-4 TGTGCCAGCAGTTCTCGGGGAAGAACAAACATTCAGTACTTC CASSSRGRTNIQYF
. . TRBJ2-3 TRBV7-6 TGTGCCAGCAGCTTAGCGACGGGGAGCACAGATACGCAGTATTTT CASSLATGSTDTQYF
. . TRBJ1-1 TRBV6-2/TRBV6-3 TGTGCCAGCAGCCGGGTACTAGGCGCTGAAGCTTTCTTT CASSRVLGAEAFF
TRBD2 medium-sized TRBJ2-1 TRBV11-1 TGTGCCAGCAGCCCACTAGCGGGGGGCGGTTCGGAGCAGTTCTTC CASSPLAGGGSEQFF
. many TRBJ2-7 TRBV3-1 TGTGCCAGCAGCCAAATACAGGGTTCCTACGAGCAGTACTTC CASSQIQGSYEQYF
TRBD2 many TRBJ2-3 TRBV10-2 TGCGCCAGCAGTGAGGGACTAGCGGGGGGCCGTAGAGATACGCAGTATTTT CASSEGLAGGRRDTQYF
. . TRBJ1-2 TRBV19 TGTGCCAGTAGTATAGGCTCAGGGGTCGACTACACCTTC CASSIGSGVDYTF
. . TRBJ2-1 TRBV5-4 TGTGCCAGCAGCCCAATTACCTCGATTAGCTCCTACAATGAGCAGTTCTTC CASSPITSISSYNEQFF
. few TRBJ1-6 TRBV12-3/TRBV12-4 TGTGCCAGCAGTAAATCCTATTCACCCCTCCACTTT CASSKSYSPLHF
. few TRBJ2-3 TRBV11-2 TGTGCCAGCAGCTCACTCCGCACAGATACGCAGTATTTT CASSSLRTDTQYF
TRBD1 few TRBJ2-7 TRBV27 TGTGCCAGCAGTCCGGCGACAGGGCTTAATCTTTACGAGCAGTACTTC CASSPATGLNLYEQYF
TRBD1 . TRBJ1-1 TRBV2 TGTGCCAGCAGTGTTGACAGGGTAAGAATGAACACTGAAGCTTTCTTT CASSVDRVRMNTEAFF
. many TRBJ2-7 TRBV18 TGTGCCAGCTCACCGGTCCAGGCCATCTACGAGCAGTACTTC CASSPVQAIYEQYF
. many TRBJ2-1 TRBV20-1 TGCAGTGCTAGTCCCCTGCTAGCTGGGAGCTCCTACAATGAGCAGTTCTTC CSASPLLAGSSYNEQFF
. medium-sized TRBJ2-7 TRBV7-9 TGTGCCAGTCGGACACGGAGCTCCTACGAGCAGTACTTC CASRTRSSYEQYF
. many TRBJ2-3 TRBV11-2 TGTGCCAGCAGCTTTTTCGGGCGGACAGATACGCAGTATTTT CASSFFGRTDTQYF
. once TRBJ2-5 TRBV7-8 TGTGCCAGCAGCTTGACCGGACGGCCCGGAAGGGAGACCCAGTACTTC CASSLTGRPGRETQYF
. few TRBJ2-7 TRBV5-1 TGCGCCAGCAGCTTGGATCCGGGCCAGCAGTACGAGCAGTACTTC CASSLDPGQQYEQYF
. many TRBJ2-6 TRBV7-9 TGTGCCAGCAGCTTATTGACCAGGGCGCCAGAGGGGGCCAACGTCCTGACTTTC CASSLLTRAPEGANVLTF
. few TRBJ2-5 TRBV10-3 TGTGCCATCAGCGCCCATGGGGGGTGGACAGAGACCCAGTACTTC CAISAHGGWTETQYF
. medium-sized TRBJ2-5 TRBV12-3/TRBV12-4 TGTGCCAGCAGTCCTCCAAACTGGTTCCAAGAGACCCAGTACTTC CASSPPNWFQETQYF
TRBD2 medium-sized TRBJ2-5 TRBV20-1 TGCAGTGCTAGAGGAGAGGGGACTAGCGGGCTATTGGAAGAGACCCAGTACTTC CSARGEGTSGLLEETQYF
TRBD1 many TRBJ2-3 TRBV12-3/TRBV12-4 TGTGCCAGCAGATTCGAGGGGACAGGGACAAGCACAGATACGCAGTATTTT CASRFEGTGTSTDTQYF
. many TRBJ2-5 TRBV11-3 TGTGTCAGCAGCTTCTTGCACTTC CVSSFLHF
. few TRBJ2-7 TRBV19 TGTGCCAGTTCCTCTCTGGACGGCGAGCAGTACTTC CASSSLDGEQYF
. . TRBJ2-5 TRBV27 TGTGCCAGCAGTTTAAGGCAGCTTACGGGGACCCAGTACTTC CASSLRQLTGTQYF
. many TRBJ2-1 TRBV7-2 TGTGCCAGCAGCTTAGCTCTAGGAAGGGCCAATGAGCAGTTCTTC CASSLALGRANEQFF
TRBD1 many TRBJ1-1 TRBV20-1 TGCAGTGCTAGAGATAGTTACAGGGGGTTCTCTGAAGCTTTCTTT CSARDSYRGFSEAFF